These T cell receptor beta chains were read from a single sample in a study of T cells in Graves' hyperthyroidism and ophthalmopathy. TCRdb recomputed calls from the multiplex PCR reads with MiXCR, one row per CDR3 protein. Here the sample spans fewer than 550,000 distinct CDR3 sequences, roughly a quarter being singletons. Sequenced sample: blood. Source of these receptors: a woman in her twenties or thirties with Graves' ophthalmopathy. Both conserved end residues are part of each CDR3. The D gene is left open where the match is weak. Clone sizes are given selectively: once, few, many, or a class where the clone is expanded.

. | 13 | many | TRBJ2-7 | TRBV28 | TGTGCCAGCAGTGGGGGTCTGGGCTACGAGCAGTACTTC | CASSGGLGYEQYF
. | 17 | few | TRBJ2-2 | TRBV2 | TGTGCCAGCAGTGAATCCGGGGCCCGCGCGAACACCGGGGAGCTGTTTTTT | CASSESGARANTGELFF
TRBD1 | 16 | . | TRBJ1-1 | TRBV6-2/TRBV6-3 | TGTGCCAGCAGTTACGAGAACAGGGGGGGACGTCCTGAAGCTTTCTTT | CASSYENRGGRPEAFF
TRBD1 | 14 | few | TRBJ1-1 | TRBV5-1 | TGCGCCAGCAGCCGCCAAACAGGGGACACTGAAGCTTTCTTT | CASSRQTGDTEAFF
TRBD1 | 16 | . | TRBJ2-7 | TRBV5-1 | TGCGCCAGCAGCTTCTCTTTAAGACAGGGGCCATACGAGCAGTACTTC | CASSFSLRQGPYEQYF
TRBD2 | 16 | many | TRBJ2-2 | TRBV27 | TGTGCCAGTCTAAAGACTAGCGGGGGGAACACCGGGGAGCTGTTTTTT | CASLKTSGGNTGELFF
TRBD2 | 17 | . | TRBJ2-7 | TRBV11-1 | TGTGCCAGCAGCTCCACCGGACTAGCGGGGGTCACCTACGAGCAGTACTTC | CASSSTGLAGVTYEQYF
TRBD1 | 15 | many | TRBJ1-1 | TRBV6-1 | TGTGCCAGCAGTGACGGACAGGGGTGGTACACTGAAGCTTTCTTT | CASSDGQGWYTEAFF
. | 13 | few | TRBJ2-7 | TRBV28 | TGTGCCAGCAGGTCCGGCGGCTCCTACGAGCAGTACTTC | CASRSGGSYEQYF
TRBD1 | 13 | . | TRBJ1-1 | TRBV20-1 | TGCAGTGCTAGACAACAGGGGGACGCTGAAGCTTTCTTT | CSARQQGDAEAFF
. | 14 | many | TRBJ1-2 | TRBV5-6 | TGTGCCAGCAGCTTGGGACAGCCTAACTATGGCTACACCTTC | CASSLGQPNYGYTF
. | 12 | . | TRBJ2-2 | TRBV24-1 | TGTGCCACCAGTGCGGACACCGGGGAGCTGTTTTTT | CATSADTGELFF
TRBD1 | 15 | many | TRBJ1-3 | TRBV10-3 | TGTGCCATCGGGGGGGACAGTTCCTCTGGAAACACCATATATTTT | CAIGGDSSSGNTIYF
TRBD1 | 14 | many | TRBJ1-1 | TRBV12-3/TRBV12-4 | TGTGCCAGCAGTCCACAGGGGGCGGGAGTTGAAGCTTTCTTT | CASSPQGAGVEAFF
. | 13 | many | TRBJ2-5 | TRBV27 | TGTGCCAGCAGTTTATCCAACCAAGAGACCCAGTACTTC | CASSLSNQETQYF
. | 13 | many | TRBJ1-1 | TRBV12-3/TRBV12-4 | TGTGCCAGCAGTTCCGGGACGAACACTGAAGCTTTCTTT | CASSSGTNTEAFF
. | 16 | . | TRBJ1-1 | TRBV6-5 | TGTGCCAGCAGCTTAGGGGGGCTAGGAGCGAACACTGAAGCTTTCTTT | CASSLGGLGANTEAFF
. | 14 | many | TRBJ2-7 | TRBV7-2 | TGTGCCAGCAGCTTAGTTGGTAGATACTACGAGCAGTACTTC | CASSLVGRYYEQYF
. | 11 | many | TRBJ1-2 | TRBV2 | TGTGCCAGCACCGTGGAATATGGCTACACCTTC | CASTVEYGYTF
. | 13 | few | TRBJ2-7 | TRBV7-3 | TGTGCCAGCAGCGTAGGCCCTGGAAACGAGCAGTACTTC | CASSVGPGNEQYF
. | 14 | . | TRBJ1-1 | TRBV3-1 | TGTGCCAGCAGCCAAGAGGGGAGGAAAAATGAAGCTTTCTTT | CASSQEGRKNEAFF
. | 14 | . | TRBJ1-2 | TRBV6-2/TRBV6-3 | TGTGCCAGCAGTCCCCGTTTTCGCCCGGATCGCTACACCTTC | CASSPRFRPDRYTF
. | 10 | . | TRBJ2-7 | TRBV6-5 | TGTGCCAGCAAACAATACGAGCAGTACTTC | CASKQYEQYF
. | 17 | many | TRBJ1-1 | TRBV12-3/TRBV12-4 | TGTGCCAGCAGTCCCGGGGACGGGGGGCCGGGTGTCGCTGAAGCTTTCTTT | CASSPGDGGPGVAEAFF
TRBD2 | 16 | . | TRBJ2-7 | TRBV6-1 | TGTGCCAGCACCTTCCCTCTGGCGGGAGGTTCCTACGAGCAGTACTTC | CASTFPLAGGSYEQYF
TRBD2 | 15 | . | TRBJ2-7 | TRBV7-2 | TGTGCCAGCAGCCTTAGGGGGGGACTAGTCTACGAGCAGTACTTC | CASSLRGGLVYEQYF
TRBD1 | 13 | many | TRBJ1-2 | TRBV20-1 | TGCAGTGCAACAGGGGGCGTTAGTTATGGCTACACCTTC | CSATGGVSYGYTF
TRBD1 | 14 | . | TRBJ2-7 | TRBV7-2 | TGTGCCAGCATGCAGGGGGCAGGGGGCGGCGAGCAGTACTTC | CASMQGAGGGEQYF
. | 14 | many | TRBJ2-5 | TRBV2 | TGTGCCAGCAATTACGACAGGAGACAAGGGACCCAGTACTTC | CASNYDRRQGTQYF
. | 15 | . | TRBJ1-1 | TRBV2 | TGTGCCAGCAATCCATCTGGGGACATACGGACTGAAGCTTTCTTT | CASNPSGDIRTEAFF
. | 18 | many | TRBJ2-2 | TRBV6-2/TRBV6-3 | TGTGCCAGCAGTTCGGCCTACATTGACAGGCCGAACACCGGGGAGCTGTTTTTT | CASSSAYIDRPNTGELFF
TRBD1 | 16 | . | TRBJ1-1 | TRBV6-5 | TGTGCCAGCAGTTACTCCTCCGGGACAGGTCTCACTGAAGCTTTCTTT | CASSYSSGTGLTEAFF
. | 15 | . | TRBJ1-5 | TRBV4-2 | TGTGCCAGCAGCCCCGACTGGTCTGGAGATCAGCCCCAGCATTTT | CASSPDWSGDQPQHF
. | 16 | . | TRBJ1-2 | TRBV6-1 | TGTGCCAGCAGTGAATCGACGGGCGGCTATAACTATGGCTACACCTTC | CASSESTGGYNYGYTF
. | 14 | . | TRBJ1-1 | TRBV19 | TGTGCCAGTATGGAGGGACTCAGGAACACTGAAGCTTTCTTT | CASMEGLRNTEAFF
TRBD1 | 14 | few | TRBJ1-1 | TRBV6-1 | TGTGCCAGCAGTCGGGGACAGCGGGGCACTGAAGCTTTCTTT | CASSRGQRGTEAFF
TRBD1 | 14 | . | TRBJ2-5 | TRBV28 | TGTGCCAGCAGCCCACAGGGGGCCAGGGAGACCCAGTACTTC | CASSPQGARETQYF
. | 14 | . | TRBJ2-5 | TRBV28 | TGTGCCAGCGGGGGGGGGCCAGGTGGAGAGACCCAGTACTTC | CASGGGPGGETQYF
. | 13 | . | TRBJ1-1 | TRBV6-5 | TGTGCCAGCAGTTACATGGGTTGGGCTGAAGCTTTCTTT | CASSYMGWAEAFF
. | 14 | many | TRBJ2-5 | TRBV20-1 | TGCAGTGCTAGAGATCAGGTCCACCAAGAGACCCAGTACTTC | CSARDQVHQETQYF
. | 14 | many | TRBJ2-5 | TRBV19 | TGTGCCAGTAGTATGCAGGGCGGACAAGAGACCCAGTACTTC | CASSMQGGQETQYF
TRBD1 | 14 | . | TRBJ2-7 | TRBV27 | TGTGCCAGCAGTAGGACAGGGCCTTTTTACGAGCAGTACTTC | CASSRTGPFYEQYF